A single T cell receptor beta chain is shown here with its context. The data belong to a study of blood T cell repertoires in COVID-19. Study in general: From T cells, B-cell-depleted T cells, or PBMCs came the material, which was cDNA or gDNA.

CDR1 is KGHSH, CDR2 LQKENI, per germline. After removal of 5 bases from V and 1 base from J, the junction contained 6 bases not matched to a gene. The CDR3 loop spans 16 amino acids. In the original processing: The assay estimated nucleated cells by amplifying reference gene primers. Repertoires were generated with immunoSEQ multiplex PCR, while TCRdb's copy carries only in-frame clones and drops some. V, J and clone size derive from that table, while D and trimming were established from the DNA sequence. The data show 70,000 to 75,000 clones, with about 84% seen just once and less than 2% held by the top ten.

Sequenced: peripheral blood. The TCR sequence derives from a woman in her fifties or sixties with acute or convalescent COVID-19. This chain joins TRBV18 and TRBJ2-2, with 8 bases matching TRBD1. DNA for the CDR3: TGTGCCAGCTCAACACGCGGGACAGGGAACACCGGGGAGCTGTTTTTT. It is translated as CASSTRGTGNTGELFF.